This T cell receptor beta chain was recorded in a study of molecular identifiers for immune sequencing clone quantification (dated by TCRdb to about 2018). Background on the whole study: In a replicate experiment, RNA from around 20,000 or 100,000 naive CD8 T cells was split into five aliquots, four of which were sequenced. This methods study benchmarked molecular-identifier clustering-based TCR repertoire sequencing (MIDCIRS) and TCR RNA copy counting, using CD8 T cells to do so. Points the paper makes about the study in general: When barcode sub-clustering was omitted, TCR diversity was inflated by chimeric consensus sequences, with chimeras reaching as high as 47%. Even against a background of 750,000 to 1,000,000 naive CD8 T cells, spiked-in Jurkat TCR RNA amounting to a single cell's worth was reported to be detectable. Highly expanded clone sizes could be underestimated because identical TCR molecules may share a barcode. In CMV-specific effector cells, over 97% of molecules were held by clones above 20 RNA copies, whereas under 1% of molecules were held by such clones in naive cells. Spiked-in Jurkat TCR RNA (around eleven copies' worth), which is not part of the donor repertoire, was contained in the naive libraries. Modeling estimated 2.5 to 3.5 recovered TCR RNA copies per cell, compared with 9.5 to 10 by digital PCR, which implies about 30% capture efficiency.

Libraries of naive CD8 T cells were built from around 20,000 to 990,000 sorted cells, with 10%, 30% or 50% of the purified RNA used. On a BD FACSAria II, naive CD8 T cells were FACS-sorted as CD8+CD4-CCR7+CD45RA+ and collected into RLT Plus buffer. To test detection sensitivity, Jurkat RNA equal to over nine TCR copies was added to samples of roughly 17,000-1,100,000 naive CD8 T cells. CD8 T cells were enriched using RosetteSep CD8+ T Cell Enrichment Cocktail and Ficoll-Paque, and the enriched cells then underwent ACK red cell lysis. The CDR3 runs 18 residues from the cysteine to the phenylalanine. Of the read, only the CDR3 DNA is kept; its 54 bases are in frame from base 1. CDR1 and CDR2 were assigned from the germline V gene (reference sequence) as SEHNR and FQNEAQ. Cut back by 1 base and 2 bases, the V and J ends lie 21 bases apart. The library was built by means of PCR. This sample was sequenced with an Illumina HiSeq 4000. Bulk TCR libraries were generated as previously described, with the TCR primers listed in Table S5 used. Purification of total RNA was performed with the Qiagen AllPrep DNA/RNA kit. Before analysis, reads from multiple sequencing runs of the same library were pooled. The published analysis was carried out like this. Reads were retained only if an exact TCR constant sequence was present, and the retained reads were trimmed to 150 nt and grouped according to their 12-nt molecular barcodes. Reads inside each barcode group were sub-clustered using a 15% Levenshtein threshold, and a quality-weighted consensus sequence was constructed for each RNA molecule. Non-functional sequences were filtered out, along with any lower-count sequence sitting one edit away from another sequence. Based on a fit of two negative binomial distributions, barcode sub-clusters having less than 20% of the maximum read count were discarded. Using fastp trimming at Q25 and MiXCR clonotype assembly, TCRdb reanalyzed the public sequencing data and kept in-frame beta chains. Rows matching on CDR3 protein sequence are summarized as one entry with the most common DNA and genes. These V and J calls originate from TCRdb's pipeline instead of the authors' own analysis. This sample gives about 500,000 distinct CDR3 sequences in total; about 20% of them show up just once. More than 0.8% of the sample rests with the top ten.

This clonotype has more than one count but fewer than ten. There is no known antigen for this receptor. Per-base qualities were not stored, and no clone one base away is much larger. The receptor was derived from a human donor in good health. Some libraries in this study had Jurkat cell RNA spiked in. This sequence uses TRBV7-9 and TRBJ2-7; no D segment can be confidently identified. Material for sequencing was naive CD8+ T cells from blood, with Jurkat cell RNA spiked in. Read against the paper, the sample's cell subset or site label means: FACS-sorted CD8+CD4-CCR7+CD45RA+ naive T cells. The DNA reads TGTGCCAGCAGCTTAGAGTCGATTGCCCGGACCGAAACCTACGAGCAGTACTTC. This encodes CASSLESIARTETYEQYF.